Below, 15 T cell receptor beta chains from the same sample are listed, as sequenced in a study of molecular identifiers for immune sequencing clone quantification. TCRdb called the PCR reads again in MiXCR, with one record for every CDR3 protein. The sample yields some 650,000 distinct CDR3 sequences, roughly 21% seen once. Sequencing used naive CD8+ T cells from blood, with Jurkat cell RNA spiked in. Subset in this sample: FACS-sorted CD8+CD4-CCR7+CD45RA+ naive T cells. The receptor source for this set is a human donor in good health. Some libraries in this study had Jurkat cell RNA spiked in.

This clonotype was observed many times. CDR3 region: CASSARPGTYSSYEQYF. The CDR3 DNA reads TGTGCCAGCAGTGCTCGCCCCGGGACGTACAGCTCCTACGAGCAGTACTTC. The chain carries TRBV6-5 and TRBJ2-7; D may correspond to TRBD1 or TRBD2 (5 bases each). Germline V gives CDR1 MNHEY, CDR2 SVGAGI. The CDR3 sequence is 17 residues long. V lost 5 bases and J lost 0, with 20 bases in between.

This clonotype was seen at least ten times. This chain connects TRBV6-2 or TRBV6-3 to TRBJ2-1; D might be TRBD2 (6 bases). The CDR3 is made up of 14 amino acids. Germline V CDR1 and CDR2: MNHEY, SVGEGT. V gave up 7 bases and J gave up 5 bases, with 15 bases separating them. The DNA for the CDR3 is TGTGCCAGCACAGGTAGACGGGAGAACAATGAGCAGTTCTTC. Translating gives CASTGRRENNEQFF.

Remarks on this clonotype: This may be a read error, as it is one base from a much larger clone. This rearrangement joins TRBV4-3 to TRBJ1-5; D is undetermined. Germline values: CDR1 LGHNA, CDR2 YSLEER. CDR3 length: 14 residues. Trimming removed 2 bases from V and 5 bases from J, with 10 bases in between. The CDR3 spells CASSQNMDYQPQHF. The CDR3 DNA is TGCGCCAGCAGCCAAAACATGGACTATCAGCCCCAGCATTTT.

This sequence joins TRBV12-3 or TRBV12-4 and TRBJ1-1; no reliable D call. The CDR3 covers 12 residues. V lost 3 bases and J lost 9, with 11 bases in between. The CDR3 is CASSFGQVQAFF. Written as DNA, the CDR3 is TGTGCCAGCAGTTTTGGGCAGGTTCAAGCTTTCTTT.

This clonotype was seen many times. The chain is built from TRBV7-2 and TRBJ2-7; 14 bases map to TRBD2. Germline CDR1 and CDR2: SGHTA and FQGNSA. V was clipped by 3 bases and J by 4 bases; unmatched bases: 8. The CDR3 is 17 residues long. CDR3 sequence: CASSLERLAGGPYEQYF. The CDR3 DNA sequence: TGTGCCAGCAGCTTGGAACGACTAGCGGGAGGGCCGTACGAGCAGTACTTC.

There are many counts of this clonotype. The V gene is TRBV5-5, the J gene TRBJ1-1; weak D call: TRBD1 (6 bases). The CDR3 contains 15 residues. CDR1 and CDR2 (germline): SGHKS, YYEKEE (reference sequence). Trimming left V 2 bases short and J 3 bases short, with 14 bases between. CDR3 sequence reads: CASSFAGAPDTEAFF. As DNA, the CDR3 is TGTGCCAGCAGCTTTGCAGGGGCGCCGGACACTGAAGCTTTCTTT.

This clonotype was recorded many times. This chain connects TRBV5-5 to TRBJ1-1, with 8 bases that match TRBD1. CDR3 length equals 14 residues. In germline, CDR1 is SGHKS, CDR2 YYEKEE (reference sequence). V trimming: 2 bases; J trimming: 7 bases; junction bases outside the gene matches: 7. The chain's CDR3 is CASSLGQGAVEAFF. The CDR3, as DNA: TGTGCCAGCAGCTTAGGGCAGGGGGCCGTTGAAGCTTTCTTT.

This sequence joins TRBV23-1 and TRBJ1-5; D remains ambiguous. TRBV23-1 is an ORF, and what it does is uncertain. The CDR3 is made up of 22 amino acids. The ends were cut back, 2 bases at V and 2 bases at J, with 31 bases in the middle. CDR3 bases: TGCGCCAGCAGTCAAACACTTAAAGGGTTAGGCAAATATGGGGATGGCAATCAGCCCCAGCATTTT. It translates to CASSQTLKGLGKYGDGNQPQHF.

As regards this clonotype: A read error is possible here, since a much larger clone lies one base away. The chain links TRBV27 to TRBJ1-1, with TRBD1 as a possible D gene (5 bases). The germline gives CDR1 MNHEY, CDR2 SMNVEV (reference sequence). The CDR3 has 13 amino acids. This CDR3 reads CACSLGHFTEAFF. Here the CDR3 DNA reads TGTGCCTGCAGTCTAGGACATTTCACTGAAGCTTTCTTT.

This clonotype was seen repeatedly, ten times or more. The rearrangement links TRBV20-1 to TRBJ1-1; D not certain. The V end was cut by 5 bases, the J end by 1 base, with 14 bases between. CDR1 DFQATT and CDR2 SNEGSKA come from the germline V gene (reference sequence). The CDR3 is made up of 14 amino acids. The CDR3 spells CSAPLVPPNTEAFF. CDR3 DNA: TGCAGTGCTCCACTCGTTCCTCCGAACACTGAAGCTTTCTTT.

As concerns this clonotype: A much larger clonotype is one base distant, so this may be a read error. The chain joins TRBV6-5 to TRBJ1-1; D not certain. V lost 10 bases to trimming and J lost 3 bases, with 15 bases between them. This CDR3 has 13 residues. Per germline, CDR1 MNHEY and CDR2 SVGAGI. The CDR3: CAIRSGLDTEAFF. For the CDR3, the DNA is TGTGCCATCAGAAGCGGCTTGGACACTGAAGCTTTCTTT.

This clonotype was recorded many times. This chain joins TRBV12-3 or TRBV12-4 and TRBJ2-5; TRBD1 matches 7 bases. The CDR3 runs 13 residues. Trimming took 6 bases from V and 3 from J; bases not matched to a gene: 4. CDR3 sequence reads: CASSSGTEETQYF. In nucleotides, the CDR3 is TGTGCCAGCAGCTCCGGGACAGAAGAGACCCAGTACTTC.

This rearrangement joins TRBV6-2 or TRBV6-3 to TRBJ2-1; TRBD2 matches at 7 bases. The CDR3 length is 17 residues. V gave up 10 bases and J gave up 0 bases; unmatched junction bases: 15. Germline CDR1 and CDR2: MNHEY and SVGEGT. CDR3 sequence reads: CATSVNPSGLSYNEQFF. The DNA for the CDR3 is TGTGCCACCTCAGTTAACCCTAGCGGCCTCTCCTACAATGAGCAGTTCTTC.

At least ten counts were recorded for this clonotype. The chain employs TRBV20-1 and TRBJ2-7, with TRBD2 matching over 7 bases. Germline V gene sequence: CDR1 DFQATT, CDR2 SNEGSKA (reference sequence). The V and J ends lost 6 bases and 0 bases, in that order; junction bases with no gene match: 5. The CDR3 runs to 13 residues. The CDR3 coding sequence is TGCAGTGCCCTAAGCGGGACCTCCTACGAGCAGTACTTC. This encodes CSALSGTSYEQYF.

This chain links TRBV28 with TRBJ2-7; D perhaps matches TRBD2 (5 bases). CDR1 MDHEN and CDR2 SYDVKM come from the germline V gene. This CDR3 is built from 14 residues. V lost 1 base, J lost 3 bases, and 10 bases lay in between. CDR3 coding DNA: TGTGCCAGCAGTTTATTGGAGGACCTCTACGAGCAGTACTTC. Protein: CASSLLEDLYEQYF. Variable domain in full (rest from reference TRBV28 and TRBJ2-7): DVKVTQSSRYLVKRTGEKVFLECVQDMDHENMFWYRQDPGLGLRLIYFSYDVKMKEKGDIPEGYSVSREKKERFSLILESASTNQTSMYLCASSLLEDLYEQYFGPGTRLTVT.